This paragraph covers one T cell receptor (beta chain) sequence. The sample originates from a study of control samples from healthy donors and cancer patients. From germline, CDR1 is MNHEY and CDR2 SMNVEV (reference sequence). CDR3 length: 13 amino acids. V was cut by 5 bases and J by 5 bases, with 12 bases left in between. Using immunoSEQ multiplex PCR, the repertoire was profiled, and TCRdb retains in-frame clones only, with some absent. Among hundreds of thousands of clones listed, about nine tenths were seen once. Sequencing used PBMCs. The TCR originated in a man in his forties with head and neck cancer. V usage is TRBV27 and J usage is TRBJ1-2; TRBD1 might be the D (6 bases). The CDR3 bases are TGTGCCAGCAGTCTCATCACAGGGTATGGCTACACCTTC. Its protein product is CASSLITGYGYTF.